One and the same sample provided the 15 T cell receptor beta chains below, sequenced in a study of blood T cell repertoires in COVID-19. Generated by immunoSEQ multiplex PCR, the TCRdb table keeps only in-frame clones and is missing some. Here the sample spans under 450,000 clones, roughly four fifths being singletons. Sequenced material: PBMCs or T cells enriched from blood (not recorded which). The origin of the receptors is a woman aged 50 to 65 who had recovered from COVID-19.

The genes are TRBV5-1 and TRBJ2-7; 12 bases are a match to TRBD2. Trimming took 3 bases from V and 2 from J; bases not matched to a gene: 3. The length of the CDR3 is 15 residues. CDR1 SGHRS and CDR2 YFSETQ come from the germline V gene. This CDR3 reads CASSSGLAGTYEQYF. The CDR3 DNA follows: TGCGCCAGCAGCTCGGGACTAGCGGGCACCTACGAGCAGTACTTC.

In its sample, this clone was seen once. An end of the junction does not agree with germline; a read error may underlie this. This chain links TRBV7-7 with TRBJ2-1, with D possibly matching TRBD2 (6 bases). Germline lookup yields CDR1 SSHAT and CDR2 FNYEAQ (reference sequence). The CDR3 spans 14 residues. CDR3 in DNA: TGTGCTAGCAGCTTAGGGCCGGGGGACAATGAGCAGTTCTTC. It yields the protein CASSLGPGDNEQFF.

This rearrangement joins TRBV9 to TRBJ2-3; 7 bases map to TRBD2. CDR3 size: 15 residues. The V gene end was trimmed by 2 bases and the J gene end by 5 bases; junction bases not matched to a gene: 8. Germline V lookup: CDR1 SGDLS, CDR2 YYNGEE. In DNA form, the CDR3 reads TGTGCCAGCAGCGTTGCGGGGGTGCAGATAGATACGCAGTATTTT. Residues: CASSVAGVQIDTQYF.

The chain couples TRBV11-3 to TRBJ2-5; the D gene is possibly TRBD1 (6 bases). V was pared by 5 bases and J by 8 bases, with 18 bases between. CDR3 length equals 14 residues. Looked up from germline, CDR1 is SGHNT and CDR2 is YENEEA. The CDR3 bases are TGTGCCAGCAGCCGGACGAGGGGGTTGGGAACCCAGTACTTC. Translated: CASSRTRGLGTQYF.

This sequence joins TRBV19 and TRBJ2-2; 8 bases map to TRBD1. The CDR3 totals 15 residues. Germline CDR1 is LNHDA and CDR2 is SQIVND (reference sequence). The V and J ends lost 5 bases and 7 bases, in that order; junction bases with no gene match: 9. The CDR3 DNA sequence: TGTGCCAGTAGTTTAACAGGGGGAATTGGCGGGGAGCTGTTTTTT. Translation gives CASSLTGGIGGELFF.

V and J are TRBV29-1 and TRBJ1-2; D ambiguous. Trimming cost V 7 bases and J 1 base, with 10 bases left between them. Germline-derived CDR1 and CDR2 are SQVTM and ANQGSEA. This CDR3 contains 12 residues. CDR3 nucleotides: TGCAGCGGGCAGGACTATAACTATGGCTACACCTTC. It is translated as CSGQDYNYGYTF.

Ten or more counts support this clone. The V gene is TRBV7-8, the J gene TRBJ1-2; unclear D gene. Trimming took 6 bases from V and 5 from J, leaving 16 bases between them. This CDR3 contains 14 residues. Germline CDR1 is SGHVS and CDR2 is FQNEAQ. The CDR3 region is CASSTKTNQYGYTF. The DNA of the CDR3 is TGTGCCAGCAGTACTAAGACTAATCAGTATGGCTACACCTTC.

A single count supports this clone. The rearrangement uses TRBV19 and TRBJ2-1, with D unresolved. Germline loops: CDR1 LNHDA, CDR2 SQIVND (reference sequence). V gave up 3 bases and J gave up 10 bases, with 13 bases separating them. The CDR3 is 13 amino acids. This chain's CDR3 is CASSIPPVQEQFF. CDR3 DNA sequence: TGTGCCAGTAGTATTCCCCCGGTGCAAGAGCAGTTCTTC.

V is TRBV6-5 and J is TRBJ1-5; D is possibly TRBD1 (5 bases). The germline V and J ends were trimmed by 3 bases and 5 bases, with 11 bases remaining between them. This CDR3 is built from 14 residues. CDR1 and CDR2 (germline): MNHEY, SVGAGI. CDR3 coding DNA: TGTGCCAGCAGTTATAAGGGGTCCGATCAGCCCCAGCATTTT. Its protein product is CASSYKGSDQPQHF.

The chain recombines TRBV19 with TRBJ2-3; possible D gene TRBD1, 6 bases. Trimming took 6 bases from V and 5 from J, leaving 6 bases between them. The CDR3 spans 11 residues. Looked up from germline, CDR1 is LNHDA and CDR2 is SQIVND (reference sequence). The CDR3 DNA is TGTGCCAGTAGCAGGGGAGATACGCAGTATTTT. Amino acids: CASSRGDTQYF.

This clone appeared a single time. This chain's CDR3 is CASSLAGPGGREQFF. The CDR3 bases are TGTGCCAGCAGCTTAGCGGGACCGGGAGGTCGTGAGCAGTTCTTC. V is TRBV7-2 and J is TRBJ2-1; 7 positions match TRBD2. The V gene end was trimmed by 0 bases and the J gene end by 9 bases; junction bases not matched to a gene: 8. In germline, CDR1 is SGHTA, CDR2 FQGNSA. This CDR3 has 15 amino acids.

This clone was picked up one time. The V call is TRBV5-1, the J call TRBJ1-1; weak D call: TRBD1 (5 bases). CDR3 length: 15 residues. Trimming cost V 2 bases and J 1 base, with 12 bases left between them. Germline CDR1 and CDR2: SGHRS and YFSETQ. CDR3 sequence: CASSFGGSANTEAFF. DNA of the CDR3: TGCGCCAGCAGCTTCGGGGGTTCGGCGAACACTGAAGCTTTCTTT. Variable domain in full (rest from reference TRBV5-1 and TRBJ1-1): KAGVTQTPRYLIKTRGQQVTLSCSPISGHRSVSWYQQTPGQGLQFLFEYFSETQRNKGNFPGRFSGRQFSNSRSEMNVSTLELGDSALYLCASSFGGSANTEAFFGQGTRLTVV.

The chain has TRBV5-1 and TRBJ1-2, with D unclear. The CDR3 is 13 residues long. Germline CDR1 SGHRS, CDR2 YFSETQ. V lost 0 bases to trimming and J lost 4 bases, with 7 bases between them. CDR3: CASSLDGVYGYTF. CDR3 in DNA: TGCGCCAGCAGCTTGGACGGAGTCTATGGCTACACCTTC.

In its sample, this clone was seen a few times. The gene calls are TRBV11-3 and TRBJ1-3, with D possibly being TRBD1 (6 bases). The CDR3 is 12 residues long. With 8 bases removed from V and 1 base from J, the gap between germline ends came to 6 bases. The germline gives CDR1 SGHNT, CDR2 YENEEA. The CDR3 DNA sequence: TGTGCCAGCGGGACATCTGGAAACACCATATATTTT. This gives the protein CASGTSGNTIYF. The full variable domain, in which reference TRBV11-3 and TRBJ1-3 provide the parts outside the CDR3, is EAGVVQSPRYKIIEKKQPVAFWCNPISGHNTLYWYLQNLGQGPELLIRYENEEAVDDSQLPKDRFSAERLKGVDSTLKIQPAELGDSAVYLCASGTSGNTIYFGEGSWLTVV.

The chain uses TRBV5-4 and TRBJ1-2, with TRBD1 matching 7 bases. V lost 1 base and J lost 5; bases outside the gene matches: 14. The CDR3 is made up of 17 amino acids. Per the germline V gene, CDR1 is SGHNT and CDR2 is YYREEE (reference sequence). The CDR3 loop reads CASSLTEGQPKPYGYTF. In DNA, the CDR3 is TGTGCCAGCAGCTTGACAGAGGGACAGCCAAAACCTTATGGCTACACCTTC.